The rows below give T cell receptor beta chains drawn from one sample of a study of Ad26.COV2.S vaccination and SARS-CoV-2 variants. Clones were read by immunoSEQ multiplex PCR, and TCRdb kept only the in-frame ones, dropping some. The table shows approximately 460,000 clones, with 89% occurring only once. The sequencing used peripheral blood, collected in a trial of Ad26.COV2.S vaccine versus placebo. The receptors shown here come from a person aged 18 to 65 who received the Ad26.COV2.S COVID-19 vaccine or a placebo. Each CDR3 is given with its conserved first and last residue. D genes are given only for firm matches. The size entry is marked missing in some rows and otherwise reads once, few, many or a size class.

abundance: NA; d_gene: TRBD1; j_gene: TRBJ1-1; v_gene: TRBV6-5; CDR3aa: CASSLDRRQNTEAFF; CDR3nt: TGTGCCAGCAGTCTGGACAGGCGACAGAACACTGAAGCTTTCTTT
abundance: NA; d_gene: NA; j_gene: TRBJ2-5; v_gene: TRBV3-1/TRBV3-2; CDR3aa: CASSQESPRTKRVCPQETQYF; CDR3nt: TGTGCCAGCAGCCAAGAGTCCCCCAGGACTAAGCGGGTATGCCCACAAGAGACCCAGTACTTC
abundance: NA; d_gene: TRBD1; j_gene: TRBJ1-3; v_gene: TRBV19; CDR3aa: CASSIVTTGPGNTIYF; CDR3nt: TGTGCCAGTAGTATAGTTACGACAGGGCCTGGAAACACCATATATTTT
abundance: NA; d_gene: NA; j_gene: TRBJ2-5; v_gene: TRBV28; CDR3aa: CASSKGQLETQYF; CDR3nt: TGTGCCAGCAGCAAAGGACAGTTAGAGACCCAGTACTTC
abundance: NA; d_gene: NA; j_gene: TRBJ2-2; v_gene: TRBV7-7; CDR3aa: CASSLAGGRTGELFF; CDR3nt: TGTGCTAGCAGCCTTGCTGGTGGGCGGACCGGGGAGCTGTTTTTT
abundance: NA; d_gene: NA; j_gene: TRBJ2-3; v_gene: TRBV5-1; CDR3aa: CASSLLAADTDTQYF; CDR3nt: TGCGCCAGCAGCTTGTTAGCGGCCGACACAGATACGCAGTATTTT
abundance: few; d_gene: NA; j_gene: TRBJ2-6; v_gene: TRBV5-6; CDR3aa: CASSLYGSGANVLTF; CDR3nt: TGTGCCAGCAGCTTGTACGGCTCTGGGGCCAACGTCCTGACTTTC
abundance: NA; d_gene: NA; j_gene: TRBJ1-1; v_gene: TRBV15; CDR3aa: CATSRIRGGMNTEAFF; CDR3nt: TGTGCCACCAGCAGAATAAGGGGGGGAATGAACACTGAAGCTTTCTTT
abundance: NA; d_gene: NA; j_gene: TRBJ1-4; v_gene: TRBV30; CDR3aa: CAWSRQYYEKLFF; CDR3nt: TGTGCCTGGAGTAGACAGTACTATGAAAAACTGTTTTTT
abundance: once; d_gene: NA; j_gene: TRBJ1-3; v_gene: TRBV6-5; CDR3aa: CASREFLRGNTIYF; CDR3nt: TGTGCCAGCAGAGAGTTTCTCCGAGGAAACACCATATATTTT
abundance: NA; d_gene: NA; j_gene: TRBJ1-1; v_gene: TRBV19; CDR3aa: CASSGWRIYTEAFF; CDR3nt: TGTGCCAGTAGTGGTTGGAGGATTTACACTGAAGCTTTCTTT
abundance: NA; d_gene: TRBD1; j_gene: TRBJ1-2; v_gene: TRBV14; CDR3aa: CASSPRQGNYGYTF; CDR3nt: TGTGCCAGCAGCCCCCGACAGGGAAACTATGGCTACACCTTC
abundance: NA; d_gene: TRBD2; j_gene: TRBJ2-2; v_gene: TRBV11-1; CDR3aa: CASSFLSGGAAGELFF; CDR3nt: TGTGCCAGCAGCTTCCTTAGCGGGGGGGCCGCCGGGGAGCTGTTTTTT
abundance: NA; d_gene: TRBD1; j_gene: TRBJ2-5; v_gene: TRBV27; CDR3aa: CASSPPGQGKTQYF; CDR3nt: TGTGCCAGCAGTCCCCCGGGACAGGGAAAGACCCAGTACTTC
abundance: NA; d_gene: NA; j_gene: TRBJ1-4; v_gene: TRBV15; CDR3aa: CATSRDIRGRANEKLFF; CDR3nt: TGTGCCACCAGCAGAGATATCAGGGGACGGGCTAATGAAAAACTGTTTTTT
abundance: NA; d_gene: NA; j_gene: TRBJ1-2; v_gene: TRBV29-1; CDR3aa: CSVGGGPSKYYGYTF; CDR3nt: TGCAGCGTTGGGGGGGGCCCTTCCAAATACTATGGCTACACCTTC
abundance: NA; d_gene: NA; j_gene: TRBJ1-2; v_gene: TRBV2; CDR3aa: CASSGNRGHGYTF; CDR3nt: TGTGCCAGCAGTGGGAACAGAGGGCATGGCTACACCTTC
abundance: NA; d_gene: NA; j_gene: TRBJ2-1; v_gene: TRBV7-9; CDR3aa: CASSPPPATYNEQFF; CDR3nt: TGTGCCAGCAGCCCGCCCCCGGCAACGTACAATGAGCAGTTCTTC
abundance: NA; d_gene: NA; j_gene: TRBJ2-1; v_gene: TRBV27; CDR3aa: CASSLSFRDLGPDEQFF; CDR3nt: TGTGCCAGCAGTTTATCGTTCCGGGACCTCGGGCCCGATGAGCAGTTCTTC
abundance: once; d_gene: NA; j_gene: TRBJ2-3; v_gene: TRBV27; CDR3aa: CASSLWVPRGGDTQYF; CDR3nt: TGTGCCAGCAGTTTATGGGTCCCCCGAGGGGGAGATACGCAGTATTTT
abundance: NA; d_gene: NA; j_gene: TRBJ2-5; v_gene: TRBV6-5; CDR3aa: CASNRRRGRETQYF; CDR3nt: TGTGCCAGCAACAGGAGGAGGGGACGGGAGACCCAGTACTTC
abundance: NA; d_gene: TRBD2; j_gene: TRBJ2-1; v_gene: TRBV7-9; CDR3aa: CASSLKAGGPYEQFF; CDR3nt: TGTGCCAGCAGCTTAAAGGCGGGAGGGCCCTATGAGCAGTTCTTC
abundance: NA; d_gene: TRBD1; j_gene: TRBJ2-7; v_gene: TRBV19; CDR3aa: CASSTPGTGYYEQYF; CDR3nt: TGTGCCAGTAGTACCCCCGGGACAGGGTACTACGAGCAGTACTTC
abundance: once; d_gene: NA; j_gene: TRBJ2-7; v_gene: TRBV6-6; CDR3aa: CASSYGVGYEQYF; CDR3nt: TGTGCCAGCAGTTATGGGGTGGGTTACGAGCAGTACTTC
abundance: NA; d_gene: NA; j_gene: TRBJ1-4; v_gene: TRBV7-8; CDR3aa: CASSLLDSYNEKLFF; CDR3nt: TGTGCCAGCAGCTTACTAGACAGTTACAATGAAAAACTGTTTTTT